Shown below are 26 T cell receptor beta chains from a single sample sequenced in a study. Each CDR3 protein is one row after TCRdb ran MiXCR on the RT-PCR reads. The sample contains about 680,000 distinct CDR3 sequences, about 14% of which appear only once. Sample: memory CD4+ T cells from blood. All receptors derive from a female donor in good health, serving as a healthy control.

CDR3 nucleotides: TGTGCCAGCAATTCCGGGACAGGGGGTTCCTACGAGCAGTACTTC. Translating it yields CASNSGTGGSYEQYF. The chain joins TRBV28 to TRBJ2-7; 11 positions agree with TRBD1. Germline lookup yields CDR1 MDHEN and CDR2 SYDVKM. CDR3 length: 15 residues. Trimming removed 7 bases from V and 1 base from J; junction bases left unmatched: 6.

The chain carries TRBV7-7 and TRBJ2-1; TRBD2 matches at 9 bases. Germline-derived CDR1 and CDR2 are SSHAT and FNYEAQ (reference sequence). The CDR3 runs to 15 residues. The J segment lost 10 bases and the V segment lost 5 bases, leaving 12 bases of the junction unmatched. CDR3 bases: TGTGCCAGCAGCCCCAGGGGCGGGAGGGAGGTGGAGCAGTTCTTC. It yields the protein CASSPRGGREVEQFF. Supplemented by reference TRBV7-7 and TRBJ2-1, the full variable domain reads GAGVSQSPRYKVTKRGQDVTLRCDPISSHATLYWYQQALGQGPEFLTYFNYEAQPDKSGLPSDRFSAERPEGSISTLTIQRTEQRDSAMYRCASSPRGGREVEQFFGPGTRLTVL.

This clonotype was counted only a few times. As DNA, the CDR3 is TGCAGTGCTAGAGATTTGCAGGGGCGCAGAACAGATACGCAGTATTTT. This codes for CSARDLQGRRTDTQYF. The genes are TRBV20-1 and TRBJ2-3; a weak D match, TRBD1 (6 bases). The ends were cut back, 0 bases at V and 3 bases at J, with 16 bases in the middle. The CDR3 spans 16 residues. The germline CDR1 and CDR2 sequences are DFQATT and SNEGSKA (reference sequence).

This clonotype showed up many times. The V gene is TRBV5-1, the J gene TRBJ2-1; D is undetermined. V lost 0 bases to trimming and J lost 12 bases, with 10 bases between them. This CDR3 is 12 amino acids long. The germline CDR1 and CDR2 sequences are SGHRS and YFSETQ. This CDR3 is CASSLEGLWQFF. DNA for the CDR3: TGCGCCAGCAGCTTGGAAGGGTTGTGGCAGTTCTTC.

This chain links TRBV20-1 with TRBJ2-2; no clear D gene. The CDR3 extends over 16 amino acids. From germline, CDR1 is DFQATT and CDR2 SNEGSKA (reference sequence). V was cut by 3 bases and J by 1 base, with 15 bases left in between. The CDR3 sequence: CSASRPGALNTGELFF. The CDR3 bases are TGCAGTGCTAGTCGTCCCGGCGCTTTGAACACCGGGGAGCTGTTTTTT.

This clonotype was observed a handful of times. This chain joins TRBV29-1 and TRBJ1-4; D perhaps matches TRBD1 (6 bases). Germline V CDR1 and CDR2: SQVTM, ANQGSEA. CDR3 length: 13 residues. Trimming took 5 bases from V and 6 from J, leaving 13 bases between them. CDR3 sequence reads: CSVCGGSDEKLFF. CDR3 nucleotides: TGCAGCGTTTGTGGGGGCTCCGATGAAAAACTGTTTTTT.

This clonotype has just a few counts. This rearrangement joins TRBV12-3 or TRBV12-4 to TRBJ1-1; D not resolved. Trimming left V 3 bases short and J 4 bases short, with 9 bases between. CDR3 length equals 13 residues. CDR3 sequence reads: CASSFGRSTEAFF. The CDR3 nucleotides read TGTGCCAGCAGTTTCGGGAGATCCACTGAAGCTTTCTTT.

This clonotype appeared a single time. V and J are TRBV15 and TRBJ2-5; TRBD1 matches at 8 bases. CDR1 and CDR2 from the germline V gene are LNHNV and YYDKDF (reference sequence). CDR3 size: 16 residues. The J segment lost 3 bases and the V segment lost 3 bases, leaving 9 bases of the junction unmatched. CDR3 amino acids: CATSSPRQGTKETQYF. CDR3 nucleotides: TGTGCCACCAGCAGCCCACGACAGGGGACGAAAGAGACCCAGTACTTC.

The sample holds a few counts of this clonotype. The CDR3 protein is CAAQSPSGGSSGELFF. In DNA, the CDR3 is TGTGCCGCCCAAAGTCCTAGCGGGGGGAGTTCCGGGGAGCTGTTTTTT. The gene calls are TRBV28 and TRBJ2-2; 11 bases fit TRBD2. There are 16 residues in the CDR3. Looked up from germline, CDR1 is MDHEN and CDR2 is SYDVKM. With 11 bases clipped from V and 6 bases from J, the junction kept 14 bases outside the gene matches.

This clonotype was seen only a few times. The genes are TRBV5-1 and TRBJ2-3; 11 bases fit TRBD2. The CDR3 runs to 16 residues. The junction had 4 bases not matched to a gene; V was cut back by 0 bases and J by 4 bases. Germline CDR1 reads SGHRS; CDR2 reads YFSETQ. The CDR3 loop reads CASSLVAGGPPDTQYF. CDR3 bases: TGCGCCAGCAGCTTGGTAGCGGGAGGGCCCCCAGATACGCAGTATTTT.

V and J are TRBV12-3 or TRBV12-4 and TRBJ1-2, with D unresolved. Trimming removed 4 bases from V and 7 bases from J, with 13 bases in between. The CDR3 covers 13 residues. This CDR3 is CASSYDLGSGYTF. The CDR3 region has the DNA TGTGCCAGCAGTTACGATCTGGGGAGTGGCTACACCTTC.

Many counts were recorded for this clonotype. The CDR3 spells CSADPGLAGGDTQYF. For the CDR3, the DNA is TGCAGTGCTGACCCAGGACTAGCGGGGGGGGATACGCAGTATTTT. V usage is TRBV20-1 and J usage is TRBJ2-3, with 15 bases fitting TRBD2. Germline lookup yields CDR1 DFQATT and CDR2 SNEGSKA (reference sequence). The length of the CDR3 is 15 residues. V lost 5 bases to trimming and J lost 6 bases; unmatched junction nucleotides: 6.

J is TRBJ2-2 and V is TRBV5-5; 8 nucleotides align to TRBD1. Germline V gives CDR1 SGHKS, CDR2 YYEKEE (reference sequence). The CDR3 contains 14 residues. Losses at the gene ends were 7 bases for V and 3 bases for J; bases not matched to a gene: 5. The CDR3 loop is CASYLQGDTGELFF. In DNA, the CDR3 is TGTGCCAGCTATCTACAGGGGGACACCGGGGAGCTGTTTTTT. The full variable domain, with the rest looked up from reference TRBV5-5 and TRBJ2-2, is DAGVTQSPTHLIKTRGQQVTLRCSPISGHKSVSWYQQVLGQGPQFIFQYYEKEERGRGNFPDRFSARQFPNYSSELNVNALLLGDSALYLCASYLQGDTGELFFGEGSRLTVL.

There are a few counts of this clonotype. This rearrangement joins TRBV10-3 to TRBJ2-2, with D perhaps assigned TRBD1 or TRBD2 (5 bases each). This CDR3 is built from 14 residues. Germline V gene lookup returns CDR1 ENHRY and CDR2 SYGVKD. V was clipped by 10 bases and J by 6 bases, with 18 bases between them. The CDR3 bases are TGTGCCACGCATGACGGGACGGCGTCCGGGGAGCTGTTTTTT. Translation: CATHDGTASGELFF.

CDR3 region: CASSIGPREAYEQYF. DNA for the CDR3: TGTGCCAGTAGTATTGGTCCCAGGGAGGCCTACGAGCAGTACTTC. The chain is built from TRBV19 and TRBJ2-7; a possible D gene is TRBD2 (6 bases). Germline V gene data show CDR1 as LNHDA and CDR2 as SQIVND (reference sequence). This CDR3 is built from 15 residues. The germline V and J ends were trimmed by 3 bases and 2 bases, with 14 bases remaining between them.

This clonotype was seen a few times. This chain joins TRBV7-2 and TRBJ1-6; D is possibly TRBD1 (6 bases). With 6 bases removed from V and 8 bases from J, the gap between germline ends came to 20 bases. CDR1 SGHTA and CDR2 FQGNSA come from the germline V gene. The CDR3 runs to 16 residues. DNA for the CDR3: TGTGCCAGCAGAAGACGAGAAGGGACAAGGGATTCACCCCTCCACTTT. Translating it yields CASRRREGTRDSPLHF.

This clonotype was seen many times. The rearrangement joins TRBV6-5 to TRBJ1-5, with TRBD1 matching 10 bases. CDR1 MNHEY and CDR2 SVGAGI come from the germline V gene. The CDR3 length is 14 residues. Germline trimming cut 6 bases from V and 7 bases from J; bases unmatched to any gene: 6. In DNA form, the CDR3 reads TGTGCCAGCAGGCCCGGGACAGGGGCACAGCCCCAGCATTTT. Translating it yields CASRPGTGAQPQHF.

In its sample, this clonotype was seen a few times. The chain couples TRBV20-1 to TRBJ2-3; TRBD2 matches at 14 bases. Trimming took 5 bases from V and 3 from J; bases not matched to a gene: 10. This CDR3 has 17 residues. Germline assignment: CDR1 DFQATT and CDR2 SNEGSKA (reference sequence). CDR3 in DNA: TGCAGTGCTCGGTCCCCGGGGACTAGCGGGAGTACAGATACGCAGTATTTT. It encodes CSARSPGTSGSTDTQYF.

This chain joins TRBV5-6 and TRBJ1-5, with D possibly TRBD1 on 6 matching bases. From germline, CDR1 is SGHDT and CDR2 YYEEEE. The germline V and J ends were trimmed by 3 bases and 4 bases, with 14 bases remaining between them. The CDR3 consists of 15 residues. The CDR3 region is CASSYTGNDNQPQHF. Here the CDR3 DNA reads TGTGCCAGCAGCTACACAGGGAACGATAATCAGCCCCAGCATTTT.

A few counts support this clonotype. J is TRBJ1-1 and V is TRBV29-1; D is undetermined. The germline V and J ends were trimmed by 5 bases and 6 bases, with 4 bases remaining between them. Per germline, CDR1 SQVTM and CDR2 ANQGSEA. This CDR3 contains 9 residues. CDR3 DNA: TGCAGCGTTTATCCTGAAGCTTTCTTT. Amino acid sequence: CSVYPEAFF.

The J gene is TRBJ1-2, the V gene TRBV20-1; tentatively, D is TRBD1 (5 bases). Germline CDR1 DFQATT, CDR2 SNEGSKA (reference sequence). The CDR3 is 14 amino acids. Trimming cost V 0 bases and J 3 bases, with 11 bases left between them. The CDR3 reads CSARESGGDYGYTF. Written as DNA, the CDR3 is TGCAGTGCTAGAGAGTCGGGGGGGGACTATGGCTACACCTTC.

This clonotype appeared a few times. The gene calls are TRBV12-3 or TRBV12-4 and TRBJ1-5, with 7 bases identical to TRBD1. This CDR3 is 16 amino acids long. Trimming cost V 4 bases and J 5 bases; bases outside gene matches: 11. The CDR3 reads CASSSRGEGRDQPQHF. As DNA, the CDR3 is TGTGCCAGCAGTTCCAGGGGGGAGGGGAGGGATCAGCCCCAGCATTTT.

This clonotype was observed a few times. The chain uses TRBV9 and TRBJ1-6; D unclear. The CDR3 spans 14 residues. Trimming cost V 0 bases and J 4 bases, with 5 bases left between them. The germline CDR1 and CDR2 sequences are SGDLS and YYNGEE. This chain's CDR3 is CASSVGVYNSPLHF. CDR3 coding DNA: TGTGCCAGCAGCGTAGGCGTTTATAATTCACCCCTCCACTTT.

The CDR3 region has the DNA TGTGCCAGCAGTATTCTTCAGGTGAATCAGCCCCAGCATTTT. Protein: CASSILQVNQPQHF. This rearrangement joins TRBV12-3 or TRBV12-4 to TRBJ1-5, with no clear D. The germline V and J ends were trimmed by 5 bases and 4 bases, with 12 bases remaining between them. This CDR3 is built from 14 residues.

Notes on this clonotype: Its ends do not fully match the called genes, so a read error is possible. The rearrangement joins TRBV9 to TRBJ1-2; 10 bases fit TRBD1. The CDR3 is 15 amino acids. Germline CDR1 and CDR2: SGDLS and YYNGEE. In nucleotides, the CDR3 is TGCGCCAGCAGCGTCTCCGGGACAGGGGTGAATGGCTACACCTTC. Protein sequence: CASSVSGTGVNGYTF.

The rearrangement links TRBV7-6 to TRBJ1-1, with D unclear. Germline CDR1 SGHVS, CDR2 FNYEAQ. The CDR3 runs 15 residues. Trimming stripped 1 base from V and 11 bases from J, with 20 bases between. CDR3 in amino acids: CASSLEAGPRVRAFF. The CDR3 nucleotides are TGTGCCAGCAGCTTAGAGGCAGGACCCCGAGTTCGGGCTTTCTTT.